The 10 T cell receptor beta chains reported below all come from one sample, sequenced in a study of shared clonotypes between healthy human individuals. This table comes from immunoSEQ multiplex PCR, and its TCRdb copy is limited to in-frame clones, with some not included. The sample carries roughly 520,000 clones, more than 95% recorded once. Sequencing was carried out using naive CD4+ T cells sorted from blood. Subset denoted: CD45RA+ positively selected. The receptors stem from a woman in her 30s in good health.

The CDR3 spells CASSLQTPTEAFF. Written as DNA, the CDR3 is TGTGCCAGCAGCCTCCAAACGCCTACTGAAGCTTTCTTT. The V call is TRBV14, the J call TRBJ1-1; no definite D call. The CDR3 is 13 amino acids. The germline V gene encodes CDR1 SGHDN and CDR2 FVKESK. Trimming removed 4 bases at V and 5 bases at J, with 11 bases between. Using reference TRBV14 and TRBJ1-1 for the parts outside the CDR3, the full variable domain is EAGVTQFPSHSVIEKGQTVTLRCDPISGHDNLYWYRRVMGKEIKFLLHFVKESKQDESGMPNNRFLAERTGGTYSTLKVQPAELEDSGVYFCASSLQTPTEAFFGQGTRLTVV.

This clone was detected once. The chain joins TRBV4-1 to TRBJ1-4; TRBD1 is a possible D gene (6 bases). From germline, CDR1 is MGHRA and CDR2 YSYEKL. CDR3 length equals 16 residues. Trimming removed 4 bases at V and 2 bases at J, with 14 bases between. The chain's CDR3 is CASSPGQEGTNEKLFF. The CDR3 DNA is TGCGCCAGCAGCCCGGGACAAGAAGGGACTAATGAAAAACTGTTTTTT.

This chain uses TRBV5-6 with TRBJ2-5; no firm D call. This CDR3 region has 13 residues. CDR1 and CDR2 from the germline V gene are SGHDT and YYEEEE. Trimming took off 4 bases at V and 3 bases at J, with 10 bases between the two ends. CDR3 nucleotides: TGTGCCAGCAGCAGGGCTGGGGAAGAGACCCAGTACTTC. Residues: CASSRAGEETQYF.

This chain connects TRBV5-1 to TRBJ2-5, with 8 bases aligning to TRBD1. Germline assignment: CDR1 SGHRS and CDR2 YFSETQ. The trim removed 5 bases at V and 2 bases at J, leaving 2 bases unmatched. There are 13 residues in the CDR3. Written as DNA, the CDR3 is TGCGCCAGCAGGGACAGGGCTCAAGAGACCCAGTACTTC. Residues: CASRDRAQETQYF.

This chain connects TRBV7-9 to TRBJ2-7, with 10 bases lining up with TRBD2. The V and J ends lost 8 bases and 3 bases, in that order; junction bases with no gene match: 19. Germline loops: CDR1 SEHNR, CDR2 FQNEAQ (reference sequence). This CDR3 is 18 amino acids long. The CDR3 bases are TGTGCCAGCCCCACGGCGGGGTGGATAGCGGGAGGCCGCTACGAGCAGTACTTC. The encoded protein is CASPTAGWIAGGRYEQYF. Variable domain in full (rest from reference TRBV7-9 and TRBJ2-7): DTGVSQNPRHKITKRGQNVTFRCDPISEHNRLYWYRQTLGQGPEFLTYFQNEAQLEKSRLLSDRFSAERPKGSFSTLEIQRTEQGDSAMYLCASPTAGWIAGGRYEQYFGPGTRLTVT.

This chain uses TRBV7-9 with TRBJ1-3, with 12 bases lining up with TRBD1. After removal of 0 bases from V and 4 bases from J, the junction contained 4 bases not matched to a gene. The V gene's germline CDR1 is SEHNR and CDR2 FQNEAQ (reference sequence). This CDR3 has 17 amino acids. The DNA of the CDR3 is TGTGCCAGCAGCTTAGCAGGGGACAGGGGGCAAGGAAACACCATATATTTT. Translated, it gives CASSLAGDRGQGNTIYF.

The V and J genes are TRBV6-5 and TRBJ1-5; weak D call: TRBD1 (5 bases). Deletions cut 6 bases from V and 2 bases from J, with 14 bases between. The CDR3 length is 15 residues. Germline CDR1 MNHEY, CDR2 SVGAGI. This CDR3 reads CASSRGRGGNQPQHF. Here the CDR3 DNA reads TGTGCCAGCAGCCGGGGGAGGGGCGGCAATCAGCCCCAGCATTTT.

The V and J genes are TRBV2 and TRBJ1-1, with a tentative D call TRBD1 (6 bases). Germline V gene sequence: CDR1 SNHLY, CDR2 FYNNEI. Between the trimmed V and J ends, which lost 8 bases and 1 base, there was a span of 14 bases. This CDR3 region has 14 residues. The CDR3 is CASHQPGQNTEAFF. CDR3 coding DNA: TGTGCCAGCCACCAACCGGGACAGAACACTGAAGCTTTCTTT.

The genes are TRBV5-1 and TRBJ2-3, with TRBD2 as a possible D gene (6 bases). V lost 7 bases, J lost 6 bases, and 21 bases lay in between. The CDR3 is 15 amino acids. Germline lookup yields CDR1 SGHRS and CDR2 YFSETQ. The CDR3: CASAGSWAGLDTQYF. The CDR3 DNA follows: TGCGCCAGCGCTGGCAGCTGGGCGGGACTCGATACGCAGTATTTT.

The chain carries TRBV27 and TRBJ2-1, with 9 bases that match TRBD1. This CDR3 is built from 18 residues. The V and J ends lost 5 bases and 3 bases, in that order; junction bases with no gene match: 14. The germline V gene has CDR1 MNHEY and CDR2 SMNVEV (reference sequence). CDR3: CASSGWTGALPHYNEQFF. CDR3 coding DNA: TGTGCCAGCAGTGGATGGACAGGGGCCCTACCCCACTACAATGAGCAGTTCTTC.